One and the same sample provided the 26 T cell receptor beta chains below, sequenced in a study of cytomegalovirus exposure and HLA in healthy donors. Both 60 Vbeta primers and 13 Jbeta primers went into the PCR. Only in-frame clones appear in the TCRdb table, and some are missing; sequencing was by immunoSEQ multiplex PCR. The sample lists some 110,000 clones; 75% to 85% were seen once. Sequenced: PBMCs. All receptors come from a man aged 25-45 years in good health and CMV-seropositive.

This clone was seen only once. The junction and the germline gene differ at one end; a read error may be behind it. The genes are TRBV7-7 and TRBJ2-2; 7 nucleotides agree with TRBD2. Germline CDR1 reads SSHAT; CDR2 reads FNYEAQ (reference sequence). This CDR3 region has 16 residues. The CDR3 bases are TGTGCTAGCAGCCGGGGGGTAGCGGCCCACACCGGGGAGCTGTTTTTT. Translated: CASSRGVAAHTGELFF.

This clone appeared a single time. This sequence joins TRBV5-1 and TRBJ2-3; weak D call: TRBD1 (6 bases). Trimming took 0 bases from V and 7 from J, leaving 9 bases between them. The CDR3 length is 13 residues. Germline V CDR1 and CDR2: SGHRS, YFSETQ. The CDR3 sequence: CASSLAGANTQYF. CDR3 coding DNA: TGCGCCAGCAGCTTGGCAGGGGCCAATACGCAGTATTTT.

This clone was picked up a small number of times. The chain couples TRBV12-5 to TRBJ2-7, with 7 bases lining up with TRBD2. The CDR3 consists of 14 residues. Germline CDR1 LGHNT, CDR2 FRNRAP. The trim removed 5 bases at V and 6 bases at J, leaving 10 bases unmatched. The CDR3 region has the DNA TGTGCTAGTGGTACGGGACTACCGGTCCTCGAGCAGTACTTC. Translated, it gives CASGTGLPVLEQYF.

This chain links TRBV7-2 with TRBJ1-4; D is ambiguous. This CDR3 has 15 amino acids. Germline CDR1 SGHTA, CDR2 FQGNSA. V dropped 1 base and J dropped 6 bases, with 12 bases sitting between them. Here the CDR3 DNA reads TGTGCCAGCAGCTTAGGCGGGAATTTAGATGAAAAACTGTTTTTT. As protein: CASSLGGNLDEKLFF.

The CDR3 sequence: CASTTDRGLGEQYF. The CDR3 DNA reads TGTGCCAGCACTACGGACAGGGGTTTGGGAGAGCAGTACTTC. V usage is TRBV2 and J usage is TRBJ2-7; TRBD1 matches 9 bases. Losses at the gene ends were 7 bases for V and 7 bases for J; bases not matched to a gene: 11. CDR3 size: 14 residues. Per germline, CDR1 SNHLY and CDR2 FYNNEI.

The rearrangement links TRBV4-3 to TRBJ2-7; 8 bases agree with TRBD1. V dropped 2 bases and J dropped 7; count of bases not matched to a gene: 7. Per germline, CDR1 LGHNA and CDR2 YSLEER. This CDR3 region has 14 residues. CDR3 amino acids: CASSQTQGAGEQYF. As DNA, the CDR3 is TGCGCCAGCAGCCAAACTCAGGGGGCGGGTGAGCAGTACTTC.

This chain joins TRBV5-4 and TRBJ2-5, with 7 positions matching TRBD1. Germline V gene lookup returns CDR1 SGHNT and CDR2 YYREEE (reference sequence). V shed 0 bases and J 1 base; nucleotides not matched to a gene: 9. The CDR3 extends over 17 amino acids. CDR3 loop: CASSLGQGIFLQETQYF. The CDR3 coding sequence is TGTGCCAGCAGCTTGGGACAGGGCATATTCCTCCAAGAGACCCAGTACTTC.

This clone showed up just a few times. V is TRBV5-6 and J is TRBJ1-4, with no clear D. In germline, CDR1 is SGHDT, CDR2 YYEEEE. The CDR3 consists of 15 residues. Trimming cost V 5 bases and J 5 bases, with 16 bases left between them. CDR3 sequence reads: CASRSHPGTNEKLFF. In DNA, the CDR3 is TGTGCCAGCAGGTCCCACCCCGGTACGAATGAAAAACTGTTTTTT. Supplemented by reference TRBV5-6 and TRBJ1-4, the full variable domain reads DAGVTQSPTHLIKTRGQQVTLRCSPKSGHDTVSWYQQALGQGPQFIFQYYEEEERQRGNFPDRFSGHQFPNYSSELNVNALLLGDSALYLCASRSHPGTNEKLFFGSGTQLSVL.

This chain uses TRBV19 with TRBJ2-3; 8 bases align to TRBD2. The ends lost 7 bases at V and 6 bases at J; junction bases unmatched: 6. The germline V gene has CDR1 LNHDA and CDR2 SQIVND (reference sequence). The CDR3 has 13 amino acids. CDR3 loop: CASTRTSRDTQYF. The CDR3 DNA sequence: TGTGCCAGTACCAGGACTAGCAGGGATACGCAGTATTTT.

This clone was seen only once. The V call is TRBV18, the J call TRBJ2-7, with D perhaps TRBD2 (7 bases). The CDR3 covers 15 residues. Trimming cost V 8 bases and J 0 bases, with 17 bases left between them. Germline V gene sequence: CDR1 KGHSH, CDR2 LQKENI. The CDR3: CASPRGGVPSYEQYF. CDR3 DNA sequence: TGTGCCAGCCCTCGAGGGGGGGTCCCCTCCTACGAGCAGTACTTC. The complete variable domain, with remaining parts taken from reference TRBV18 and TRBJ2-7, reads NAGVMQNPRHLVRRRGQEARLRCSPMKGHSHVYWYRQLPEEGLKFMVYLQKENIIDESGMPKERFSAEFPKEGPSILRIQQVVRGDSAAYFCASPRGGVPSYEQYFGPGTRLTVT.

The chain is built from TRBV5-4 and TRBJ1-1; D not certain. The CDR3 loop spans 16 amino acids. The germline V gene has CDR1 SGHNT and CDR2 YYREEE (reference sequence). The germline V and J ends were trimmed by 3 bases and 2 bases, with 17 bases remaining between them. The CDR3 loop reads CASSSVLGGRNTEAFF. In nucleotides, the CDR3 is TGTGCCAGCAGCTCGGTCCTTGGCGGGCGCAACACTGAAGCTTTCTTT.

The table lists this clone with a few counts. The chain couples TRBV7-3 to TRBJ2-1, with 8 bases fitting TRBD1. V was clipped by 3 bases and J by 1 base; unmatched bases: 2. The CDR3 has 15 amino acids. Germline V lookup: CDR1 SGHTA, CDR2 FQGTGA. The CDR3 DNA is TGTGCCAGCAGCTTTCGACAGGGGTCCTACAATGAGCAGTTCTTC. This encodes CASSFRQGSYNEQFF.

The J gene is TRBJ2-7, the V gene TRBV13, with D possibly being TRBD1 (8 bases). The CDR3 runs 16 residues. V was cut by 5 bases and J by 3 bases, with 20 bases left in between. The germline V gene encodes CDR1 PRHDT and CDR2 FYEKMQ (reference sequence). CDR3 region: CASSVLETGEGYEQYF. The CDR3 bases are TGTGCCAGCAGCGTTCTGGAGACAGGGGAGGGCTACGAGCAGTACTTC.

This chain links TRBV2 with TRBJ1-6; no reliable D call. The CDR3 totals 15 residues. Germline-derived CDR1 and CDR2 are SNHLY and FYNNEI. Trimming cost V 6 bases and J 7 bases, with 16 bases left between them. The CDR3 bases are TGTGCCAGCAGGGGGTCGGGTGGGAGCAATTCACCCCTCCACTTT. Translation gives CASRGSGGSNSPLHF.

This clone was seen a few times. The chain links TRBV2 to TRBJ1-1; 9 bases fit TRBD1. After removal of 2 bases from V and 10 bases from J, the junction contained 5 bases not matched to a gene. The length of the CDR3 is 13 residues. Germline loops: CDR1 SNHLY, CDR2 FYNNEI. CDR3 sequence (DNA): TGTGCCAGCAGTGAAAGGGACAGGGTGCGAGCTTTCTTT. This translates into CASSERDRVRAFF.

J is TRBJ2-1 and V is TRBV4-3; 7 bases fit TRBD1. J lost 10 bases, V lost 4 bases, and 7 bases had no gene match. CDR1 and CDR2 (germline): LGHNA, YSLEER. This CDR3 spans 13 amino acids. The CDR3 DNA follows: TGCGCCAGCAGCCTCCTTTCGGGACAGGAGCAGTTCTTC. This sequence encodes CASSLLSGQEQFF.

The chain uses TRBV28 and TRBJ1-4, with 7 bases lining up with TRBD1. This CDR3 is built from 15 residues. CDR1 is MDHEN and CDR2 is SYDVKM in the germline V gene. The junction had 11 bases not matched to a gene; V was cut back by 5 bases and J by 8 bases. The CDR3 DNA is TGTGCCAGCAGTACAGGGACAGCGCAGGGAGAAAAACTGTTTTTT. Its translation is CASSTGTAQGEKLFF. The entire variable domain, with the rest obtained from reference TRBV28 and TRBJ1-4, is as follows: DVKVTQSSRYLVKRTGEKVFLECVQDMDHENMFWYRQDPGLGLRLIYFSYDVKMKEKGDIPEGYSVSREKKERFSLILESASTNQTSMYLCASSTGTAQGEKLFFGSGTQLSVL.

This clone was observed a handful of times. The rearrangement links TRBV4-1 to TRBJ1-3, with a tentative D call TRBD1 (6 bases). Trimming stripped 4 bases from V and 4 bases from J, with 17 bases between. This CDR3 has 16 residues. Germline CDR1 MGHRA, CDR2 YSYEKL. The CDR3 DNA reads TGCGCCAGCAGCCTAGCTGCGGGGGCGGGCGGAAACACCATATATTTT. Translating gives CASSLAAGAGGNTIYF.

The gene calls are TRBV14 and TRBJ1-1, with D unclear. Germline CDR1 reads SGHDN; CDR2 reads FVKESK. The CDR3 is made up of 15 amino acids. V dropped 2 bases and J dropped 1 base, with 11 bases sitting between them. CDR3 loop: CASSQTQWSNTEAFF. The CDR3 DNA sequence: TGTGCCAGCAGCCAAACCCAGTGGTCGAACACTGAAGCTTTCTTT.

The chain employs TRBV6-1 and TRBJ2-1; TRBD2 is a possible D gene (5 bases). The V gene's germline CDR1 is MNHNS and CDR2 SASEGT. Trimming shortened V by 3 bases and J by 2 bases, and 11 bases separated the two germline ends. This CDR3 contains 15 residues. CDR3 DNA: TGTGCCAGCAGTGATACCTGGGAGCCCTACAATGAGCAGTTCTTC. Translation gives CASSDTWEPYNEQFF.

The chain links TRBV6-1 to TRBJ1-2; D remains unclear. The CDR3 is made up of 13 amino acids. V lost 3 bases to trimming and J lost 2 bases, with 7 bases between them. CDR1 is MNHNS and CDR2 is SASEGT in the germline V gene. CDR3 in amino acids: CASSDSGNYGYTF. In DNA, the CDR3 is TGTGCCAGCAGTGATTCGGGGAACTATGGCTACACCTTC.

This clone appeared a few times. CDR3 region: CASSEQDSNQPQHF. The CDR3, as DNA: TGTGCCAGCAGTGAACAGGATAGCAATCAGCCCCAGCATTTT. The V call is TRBV6-1, the J call TRBJ1-5; D unresolved. Trimming shortened V by 2 bases and J by 0 bases, and 5 bases separated the two germline ends. Looked up from germline, CDR1 is MNHNS and CDR2 is SASEGT. This CDR3 region has 14 residues.

The chain couples TRBV11-1 to TRBJ2-1, with 8 bases identical to TRBD2. This CDR3 is built from 18 residues. Trimming cost V 2 bases and J 2 bases; bases outside gene matches: 11. The germline CDR1 and CDR2 sequences are SGHAT and FQDESV (reference sequence). Here the CDR3 reads CASSLRGSGRGPYNEQFF. CDR3 DNA: TGTGCCAGCAGCTTACGGGGAAGCGGGAGAGGGCCCTACAATGAGCAGTTCTTC.

In regard to this clone: An end of the junction differs from the germline gene, which may be a read error. The chain has TRBV7-9 and TRBJ1-6; unclear D gene. There are 14 residues in the CDR3. Germline assignment: CDR1 SEHNR and CDR2 FQNEAQ (reference sequence). The CDR3 sequence is CSSSFSTDNSPLHF. CDR3 sequence (DNA): TGTTCCAGCAGCTTTAGTACGGATAATTCACCCCTCCACTTT.

The sample holds one count of this clone. The chain recombines TRBV9 with TRBJ2-7; D is undetermined. With 1 base removed from V and 2 bases from J, the gap between germline ends came to 10 bases. The CDR3 has 14 residues. CDR1 is SGDLS, CDR2 YYNGEE, per germline. In DNA, the CDR3 is TGTGCCAGCAGCGTAAGCACAGAAACCTACGAGCAGTACTTC. It specifies CASSVSTETYEQYF.

The chain uses TRBV5-1 and TRBJ1-1, with TRBD1 matching over 8 bases. V dropped 0 bases and J dropped 6; count of bases not matched to a gene: 7. In germline, CDR1 is SGHRS, CDR2 YFSETQ. The CDR3 is 15 amino acids. The chain's CDR3 is CASSLARRGPAEAFF. The CDR3 DNA reads as TGCGCCAGCAGCTTGGCTCGCAGGGGGCCCGCTGAAGCTTTCTTT.